What follows describes a single TCR beta chain. Antigen unknown. This specimen comes from a study of a mutant IDH1 vaccine in newly diagnosed glioma. Whole-study context: Vaccine dosing followed radiotherapy by 4-6 weeks, or accompanied temozolomide cycles.

Data came from immunoSEQ multiplex PCR; TCRdb stores just in-frame clones and leaves some out. The sample has tens of thousands of clones; over 75% are singletons. The CDR3 has 16 amino acids. Deletions cut 4 bases from V and 8 bases from J, with 21 bases between. Germline loops: CDR1 MNHNS, CDR2 SASEGT. The sample's time point: week 5, during vaccination. In the vaccine, a single dose held 300 ug of the mutant IDH1 20-mer peptide, along with topical imiquimod. New WHO grade 3 or 4 IDH1-mutant, ATRX-lost astrocytomas were present in all donors. V usage is TRBV6-1 and J usage is TRBJ1-3, with D tentatively TRBD1 (6 bases). The sequenced sample was PBMCs, obtained from a glioma patient whose treatment included an IDH1 peptide vaccine. This sequence was found in a man aged 50-60 years with glioma. CDR3 loop: CASSALVGRGAHTIYF. For the CDR3, the DNA is TGTGCCAGCAGTGCGCTGGTCGGTCGGGGGGCACACACCATATATTTT.